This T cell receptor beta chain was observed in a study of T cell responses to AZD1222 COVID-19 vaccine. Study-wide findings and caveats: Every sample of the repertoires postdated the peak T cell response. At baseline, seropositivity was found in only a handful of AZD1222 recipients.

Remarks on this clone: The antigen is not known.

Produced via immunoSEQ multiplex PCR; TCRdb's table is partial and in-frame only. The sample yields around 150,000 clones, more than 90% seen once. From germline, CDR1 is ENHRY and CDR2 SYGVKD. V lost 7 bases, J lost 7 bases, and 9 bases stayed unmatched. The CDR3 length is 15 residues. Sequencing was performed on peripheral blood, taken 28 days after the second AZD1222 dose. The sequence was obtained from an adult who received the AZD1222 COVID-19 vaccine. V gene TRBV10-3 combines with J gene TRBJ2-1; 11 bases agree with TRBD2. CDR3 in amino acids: CAITISSGRRNEQFF. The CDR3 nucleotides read TGTGCCATCACTATCTCTAGCGGGAGGAGGAATGAGCAGTTCTTC.